This T cell receptor (beta chain) came from a study of T cell changes during pregnancy in multiple sclerosis. Assay used: immunoSEQ multiplex PCR; TCRdb lists only in-frame clones, some missing. The sample shows 45,000 to 75,000 clones, 80% to 95% of them seen only once. V lost 4 bases and J 5 bases, leaving 6 bases between the germline ends. CDR3 length: 11 residues. The germline V gene encodes CDR1 SGHDT and CDR2 YYEEEE. This clone was seen a few times. This sequence joins TRBV5-6 and TRBJ1-1, with a possible D match to TRBD1 (5 bases). Sequencing was performed on peripheral blood, taken in the first trimester of pregnancy. The source is a female donor with multiple sclerosis, enrolled in a pregnancy study. The CDR3 spells CASSRGTEAFF. The CDR3 DNA reads TGTGCCAGCAGCCGGGGGACTGAAGCTTTCTTT.